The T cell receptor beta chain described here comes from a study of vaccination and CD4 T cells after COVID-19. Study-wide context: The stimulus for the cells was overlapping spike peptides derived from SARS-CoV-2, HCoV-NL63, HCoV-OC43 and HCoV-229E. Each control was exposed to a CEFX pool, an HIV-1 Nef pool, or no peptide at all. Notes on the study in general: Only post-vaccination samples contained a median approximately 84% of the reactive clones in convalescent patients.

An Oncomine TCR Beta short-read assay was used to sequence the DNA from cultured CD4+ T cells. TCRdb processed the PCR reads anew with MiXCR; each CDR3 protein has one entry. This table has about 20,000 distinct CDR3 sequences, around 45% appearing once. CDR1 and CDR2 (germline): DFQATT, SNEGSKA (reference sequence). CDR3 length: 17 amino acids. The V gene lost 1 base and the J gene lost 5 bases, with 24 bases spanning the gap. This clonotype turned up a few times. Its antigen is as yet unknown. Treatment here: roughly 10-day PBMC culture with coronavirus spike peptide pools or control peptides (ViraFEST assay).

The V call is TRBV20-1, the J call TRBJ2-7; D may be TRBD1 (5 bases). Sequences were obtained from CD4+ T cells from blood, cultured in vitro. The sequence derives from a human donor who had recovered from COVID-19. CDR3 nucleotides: TGCAGTGCTAGAGGTCGCCCCCAGGGCGCCCCTACGAACGAGCAGTACTTC. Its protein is CSARGRPQGAPTNEQYF.